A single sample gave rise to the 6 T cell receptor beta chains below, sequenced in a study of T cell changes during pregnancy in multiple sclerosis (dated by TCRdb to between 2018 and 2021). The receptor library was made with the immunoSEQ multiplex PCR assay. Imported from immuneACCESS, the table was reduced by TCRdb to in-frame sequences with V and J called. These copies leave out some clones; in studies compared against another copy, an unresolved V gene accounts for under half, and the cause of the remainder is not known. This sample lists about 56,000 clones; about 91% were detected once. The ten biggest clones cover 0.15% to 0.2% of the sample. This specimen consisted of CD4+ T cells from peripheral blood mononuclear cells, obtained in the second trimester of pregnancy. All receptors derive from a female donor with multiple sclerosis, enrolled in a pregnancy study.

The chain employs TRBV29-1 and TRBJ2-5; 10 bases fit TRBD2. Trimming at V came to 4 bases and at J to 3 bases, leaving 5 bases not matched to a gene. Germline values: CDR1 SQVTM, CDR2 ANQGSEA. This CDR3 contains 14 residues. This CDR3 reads CSVGTSGNKETQYF. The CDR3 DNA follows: TGCAGCGTTGGGACTAGCGGAAACAAAGAGACCCAGTACTTC. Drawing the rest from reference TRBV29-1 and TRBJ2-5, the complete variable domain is SAVISQKPSRDICQRGTSLTIQCQVDSQVTMMFWYRQQPGQSLTLIATANQGSEATYESGFVIDKFPISRPNLTFSTLTVSNMSPEDSSIYLCSVGTSGNKETQYFGPGTRLLVL.

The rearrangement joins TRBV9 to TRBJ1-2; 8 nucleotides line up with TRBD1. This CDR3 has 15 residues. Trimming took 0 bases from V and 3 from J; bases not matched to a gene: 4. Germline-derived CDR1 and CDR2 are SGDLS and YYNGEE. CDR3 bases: TGTGCCAGCAGCGTAGGGAACAGGGGGGACTATGGCTACACCTTC. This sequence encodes CASSVGNRGDYGYTF.

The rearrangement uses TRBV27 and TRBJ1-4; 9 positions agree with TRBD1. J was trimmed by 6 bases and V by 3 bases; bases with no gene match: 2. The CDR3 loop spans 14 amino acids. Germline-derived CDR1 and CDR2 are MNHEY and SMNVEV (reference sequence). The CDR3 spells CASSFRTGDEKLFF. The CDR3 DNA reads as TGTGCCAGCAGTTTCCGGACAGGGGATGAAAAACTGTTTTTT. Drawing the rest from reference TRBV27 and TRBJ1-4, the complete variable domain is EAQVTQNPRYLITVTGKKLTVTCSQNMNHEYMSWYRQDPGLGLRQIYYSMNVEVTDKGDVPEGYKVSRKEKRNFPLILESPSPNQTSLYFCASSFRTGDEKLFFGSGTQLSVL.

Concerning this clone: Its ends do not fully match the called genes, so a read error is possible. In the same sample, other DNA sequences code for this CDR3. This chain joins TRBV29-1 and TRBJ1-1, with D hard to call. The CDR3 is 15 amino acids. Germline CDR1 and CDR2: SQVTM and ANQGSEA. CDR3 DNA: TGCAGCGTTGTGGAGAGGGATACCGCCTGGACTGAGGCTTTCTTT. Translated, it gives CSVVERDTAWTEAFF.

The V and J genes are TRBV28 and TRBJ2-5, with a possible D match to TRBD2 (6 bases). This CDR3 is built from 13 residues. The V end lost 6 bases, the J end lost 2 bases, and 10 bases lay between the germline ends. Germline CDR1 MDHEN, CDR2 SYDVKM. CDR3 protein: CASRPSAQETQYF. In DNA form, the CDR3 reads TGTGCCAGCAGGCCTAGCGCTCAAGAGACCCAGTACTTC.

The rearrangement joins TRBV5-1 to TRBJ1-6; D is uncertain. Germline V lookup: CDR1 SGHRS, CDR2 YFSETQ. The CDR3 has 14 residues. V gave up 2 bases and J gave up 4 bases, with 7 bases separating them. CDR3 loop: CASSFGDYNSPLHF. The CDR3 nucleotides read TGCGCCAGCAGCTTCGGGGATTATAATTCACCCCTCCACTTT.